The rows below give T cell receptor beta chains drawn from one sample of a study of control samples from healthy donors and cancer patients. Data came from immunoSEQ multiplex PCR; TCRdb stores just in-frame clones and leaves some out. Of about 110,000 clones in the sample, approximately 82% were seen once. The sequenced sample consisted of blood. These TCRs come from a man younger than 35 in good health. Both conserved end residues are part of each CDR3. D genes are given only for firm matches. Not every row has a clone size; where given, it reads once, few, many or a size class.

>-|-|TRBV7-9|TRBJ2-3
CASSLAGPRAADTQYF
TGTGCCAGCAGCTTAGCCGGCCCTAGGGCCGCAGATACGCAGTATTTT
>-|-|TRBV15|TRBJ2-3
CATSRDRAADTQYF
TGTGCCACCAGCAGAGATCGGGCAGCAGATACGCAGTATTTT
>-|-|TRBV23-1|TRBJ2-6
CASSRTGPRRAGSGANVLTF
TGCGCCAGCAGTCGCACGGGCCCGAGGCGGGCCGGGTCTGGGGCCAACGTCCTGACTTTC
>-|-|TRBV13|TRBJ2-1
CASSLGGSSYNEQFF
TGTGCCAGCAGCTTAGGCGGAAGCTCCTACAATGAGCAGTTCTTC
>TRBD2|-|TRBV25-1|TRBJ2-3
CASKGGGEDTQYF
TGTGCCAGCAAGGGCGGGGGGGAGGATACGCAGTATTTT
>-|-|TRBV4-3|TRBJ1-4
CASSPSEGGRDEGEKLFF
TGCGCCAGCAGCCCGAGCGAGGGGGGCCGGGATGAGGGGGAAAAACTGTTTTTT
>TRBD1|-|TRBV6-5|TRBJ1-4
CASSPRTGGNEKLFF
TGTGCCAGCAGTCCTCGGACAGGGGGTAATGAAAAACTGTTTTTT
>-|-|TRBV6-2/TRBV6-3|TRBJ2-7
CASSWGFAYEQYF
TGTGCCAGCAGTTGGGGTTTCGCCTACGAGCAGTACTTC
>-|-|TRBV5-5|TRBJ1-2
CASSLAANNYGYTF
TGTGCCAGCAGCTTGGCAGCTAACAACTATGGCTACACCTTC
>-|-|TRBV6-5|TRBJ1-3
CASRAPGGLGNTIYF
TGTGCCAGCAGGGCCCCCGGGGGGCTTGGAAACACCATATATTTT
>TRBD2|-|TRBV30|TRBJ2-5
CAWDKRGAQETQYF
TGTGCCTGGGACAAGCGGGGGGCCCAAGAGACCCAGTACTTC
>-|few|TRBV11-2|TRBJ1-3
CASSLGHPGNTIYF
TGTGCCAGCAGCTTAGGACACCCTGGAAACACCATATATTTT
>-|few|TRBV19|TRBJ1-1
CASSINSVTWDTEAFF
TGTGCCAGTAGTATCAACAGTGTTACCTGGGACACTGAAGCTTTCTTT
>-|-|TRBV29-1|TRBJ1-1
CSVEVLNTEAFF
TGCAGCGTTGAAGTACTGAACACTGAAGCTTTCTTT
>-|-|TRBV7-9|TRBJ1-2
CASSPDYARGYTF
TGTGCCAGCAGTCCCGATTACGCGAGGGGCTACACCTTC
>TRBD1|-|TRBV29-1|TRBJ1-2
CSVGGGAEWYTF
TGCAGCGTTGGAGGGGGCGCAGAGTGGTACACCTTC
>TRBD1|-|TRBV3-1/TRBV3-2|TRBJ2-7
CASSQDRTGGFSYEQYF
TGTGCCAGCAGCCAAGACCGGACAGGGGGCTTCTCCTACGAGCAGTACTTC
>-|once|TRBV7-9|TRBJ1-4
CASSLAQGATNEKLFF
TGTGCCAGCAGCTTAGCGCAAGGGGCAACTAATGAAAAACTGTTTTTT